The entry below gives a single T cell receptor (beta chain) sequence along with its context. The data were obtained in a study of blood T cell repertoires in COVID-19. About the research overall: The analysed material was cDNA or gDNA that came from T cells, B-cell-depleted T cells, or PBMCs.

The CDR3 length is 17 residues. Authors' processing steps: Reference gene primer amplification gave estimated nucleated cell counts. The assay was immunoSEQ multiplex PCR, and TCRdb's table has in-frame clones only and misses some. V, J and clone size are those of that table, while D and trimming were read from the DNA. The profile shows some 100,000 clones, more than 75% of them singletons. The clonotype originates from a woman of 80 years or more with active COVID-19. V and J are TRBV21-1 and TRBJ2-3; the table's D gene call, TRBD2, was not cross checked with the DNA. TRBV21-1 constitutes a pseudogene. Sequencing was performed on peripheral blood. The CDR3 loop is CASSKDLAGGPTDTQYF. The CDR3 DNA reads TGTGCCAGCAGCAAGGACTTAGCGGGAGGGCCAACAGATACGCAGTATTTT.